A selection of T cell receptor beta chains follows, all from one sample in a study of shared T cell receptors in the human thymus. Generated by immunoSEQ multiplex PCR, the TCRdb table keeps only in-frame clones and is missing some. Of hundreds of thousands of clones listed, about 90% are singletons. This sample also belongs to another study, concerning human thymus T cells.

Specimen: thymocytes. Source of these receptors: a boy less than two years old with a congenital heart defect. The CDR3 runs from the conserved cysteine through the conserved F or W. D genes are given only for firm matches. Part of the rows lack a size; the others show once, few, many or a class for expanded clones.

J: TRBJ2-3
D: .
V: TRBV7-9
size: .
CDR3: CASSLEGGVTSTDTQYF
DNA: TGTGCCAGCAGCTTAGAGGGCGGGGTAACAAGCACAGATACGCAGTATTTT

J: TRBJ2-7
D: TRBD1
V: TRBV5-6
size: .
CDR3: CASSLWTGAREQYF
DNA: TGTGCCAGCAGTTTGTGGACAGGGGCGAGGGAGCAGTACTTC

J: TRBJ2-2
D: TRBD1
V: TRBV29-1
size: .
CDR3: CSVGDSPANTGELFF
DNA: TGCAGCGTTGGGGACAGCCCGGCGAACACCGGGGAGCTGTTTTTT

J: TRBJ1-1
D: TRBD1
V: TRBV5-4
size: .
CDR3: CASRLISGTGNTEAFF
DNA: TGTGCCAGCAGGTTAATCTCCGGGACAGGGAACACTGAAGCTTTCTTT

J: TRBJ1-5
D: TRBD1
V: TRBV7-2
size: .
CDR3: CASSLERADRGPNQPQHF
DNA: TGTGCCAGCAGCTTAGAACGAGCCGACAGGGGCCCTAATCAGCCCCAGCATTTT

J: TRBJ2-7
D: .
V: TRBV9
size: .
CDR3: CASSATGELSYEQYF
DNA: TGTGCCAGCAGCGCTACGGGGGAACTCTCCTACGAGCAGTACTTC

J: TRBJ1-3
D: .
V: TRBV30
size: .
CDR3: CAWALRSSGNTIYF
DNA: TGTGCCTGGGCCCTTCGGAGCTCTGGAAACACCATATATTTT

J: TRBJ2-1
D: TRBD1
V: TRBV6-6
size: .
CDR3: CASRGRGRRNYNEQFF
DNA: TGTGCCAGCAGAGGTAGGGGGCGGAGAAACTACAATGAGCAGTTCTTC

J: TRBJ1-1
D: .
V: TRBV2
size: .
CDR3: CASSERGPPLRDTEAFF
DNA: TGTGCCAGCAGTGAGAGAGGTCCCCCACTAAGAGACACTGAAGCTTTCTTT

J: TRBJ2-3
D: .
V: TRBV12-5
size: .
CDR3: CASAPLGRKTSTDTQYF
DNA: TGTGCTAGTGCCCCCTTGGGGCGGAAGACTAGCACAGATACGCAGTATTTT

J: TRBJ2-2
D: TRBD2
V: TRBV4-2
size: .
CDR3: CASSQPTRRWRGYPGELFF
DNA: TGTGCCAGCAGCCAACCTACCCGTCGATGGCGGGGGTACCCCGGGGAGCTGTTTTTT

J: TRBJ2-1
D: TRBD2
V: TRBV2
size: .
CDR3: CASSENRGMTSGRAHEQFF
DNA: TGTGCCAGCAGTGAAAATAGGGGTATGACTAGCGGGAGAGCCCATGAGCAGTTCTTC

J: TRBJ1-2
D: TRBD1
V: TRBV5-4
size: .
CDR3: CASSPGQGVNYGYTF
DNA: TGTGCCAGCAGCCCTGGACAGGGGGTTAACTATGGCTACACCTTC

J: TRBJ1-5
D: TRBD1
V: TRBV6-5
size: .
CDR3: CASSYSGQLNQPQHF
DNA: TGTGCCAGCAGTTACTCGGGACAGCTTAATCAGCCCCAGCATTTT

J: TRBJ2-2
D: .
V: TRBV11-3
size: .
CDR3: CASSLGSDTGELFF
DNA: TGTGCCAGCAGCTTAGGTTCAGACACCGGGGAGCTGTTTTTT

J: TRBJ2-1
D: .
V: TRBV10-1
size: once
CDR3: CASSHLPVAHEQFF
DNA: TGCGCCAGCAGCCACCTTCCCGTGGCCCATGAGCAGTTCTTC

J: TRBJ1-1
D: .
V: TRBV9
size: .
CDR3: CASSPRHNTEAFF
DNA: TGTGCCAGCAGCCCCCGACATAACACTGAAGCTTTCTTT

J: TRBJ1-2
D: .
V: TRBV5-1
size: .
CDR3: CASSLGQTLLNGYTF
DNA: TGCGCCAGCAGCTTGGGGCAGACACTGCTCAATGGCTACACCTTC

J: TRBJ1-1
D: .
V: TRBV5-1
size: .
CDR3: CASSLGGEGVTTEAFF
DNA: TGCGCCAGCAGCTTGGGGGGGGAGGGAGTCACCACTGAAGCTTTCTTT

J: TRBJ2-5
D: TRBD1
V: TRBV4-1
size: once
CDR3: CASSQDWTDRGQETQYF
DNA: TGCGCCAGCAGCCAAGATTGGACGGACAGGGGACAAGAGACCCAGTACTTC

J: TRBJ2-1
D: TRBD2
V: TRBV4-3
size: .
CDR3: CASSQHEVASGGPRGEQFF
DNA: TGCGCCAGCAGCCAACACGAAGTTGCGAGCGGGGGACCTCGGGGTGAGCAGTTCTTC

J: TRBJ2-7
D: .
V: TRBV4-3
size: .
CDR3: CASSQETGDEQYF
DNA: TGCGCCAGCAGCCAAGAGACAGGCGACGAGCAGTACTTC

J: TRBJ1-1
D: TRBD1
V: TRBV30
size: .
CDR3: CATTGTGITEAFF
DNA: TGTGCCACAACCGGGACAGGGATCACTGAAGCTTTCTTT

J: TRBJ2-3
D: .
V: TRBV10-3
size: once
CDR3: CAISGTVVGTRPDTQYF
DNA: TGTGCCATCAGTGGGACGGTTGTGGGGACTCGACCCGATACGCAGTATTTT

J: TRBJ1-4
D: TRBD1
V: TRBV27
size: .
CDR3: CASSLDRGTNEKLFF
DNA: TGTGCCAGCAGTCTAGACAGGGGAACTAATGAAAAACTGTTTTTT

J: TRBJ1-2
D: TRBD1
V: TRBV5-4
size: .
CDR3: CASSLVGDRGYVNYGYTF
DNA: TGTGCCAGCAGCTTGGTGGGTGACAGGGGGTATGTTAACTATGGCTACACCTTC

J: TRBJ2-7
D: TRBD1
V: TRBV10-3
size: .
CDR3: CAISGRQGAVYF
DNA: TGTGCCATCAGTGGCCGACAGGGGGCGGTGTACTTC

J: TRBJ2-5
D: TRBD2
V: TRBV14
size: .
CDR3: CASSQGLAGTVRETQYF
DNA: TGTGCCAGCAGCCAAGGACTAGCGGGAACTGTCAGGGAGACCCAGTACTTC

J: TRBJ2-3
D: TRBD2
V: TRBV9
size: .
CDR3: CASSVGGPLTLAGVDTQYF
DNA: TGTGCCAGCAGCGTAGGGGGGCCCCTCACACTAGCGGGAGTAGATACGCAGTATTTT

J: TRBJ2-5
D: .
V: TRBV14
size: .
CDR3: CASRGALRGETQYF
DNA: TGTGCCAGCCGGGGGGCTTTAAGAGGAGAGACCCAGTACTTC

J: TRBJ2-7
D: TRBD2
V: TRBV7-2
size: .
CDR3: CASSRTSGAYEQYF
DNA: TGTGCCAGCAGTCGGACTAGCGGGGCCTACGAGCAGTACTTC

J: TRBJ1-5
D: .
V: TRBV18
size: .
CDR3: CASSPYFRRQPQHF
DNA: TGTGCCAGCTCACCGTACTTTAGGCGGCAGCCCCAGCATTTT

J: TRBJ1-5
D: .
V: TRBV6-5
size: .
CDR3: CASSLSDSLDQPQHF
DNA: TGTGCCAGCAGTTTATCGGACAGTTTAGACCAGCCCCAGCATTTT

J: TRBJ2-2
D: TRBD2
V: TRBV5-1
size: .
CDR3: CASSLSGGPNTGELFF
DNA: TGCGCCAGCAGCTTGAGCGGGGGCCCCAACACCGGGGAGCTGTTTTTT

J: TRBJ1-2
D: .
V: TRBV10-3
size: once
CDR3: CAITARDTKYGYTF
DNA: TGTGCCATCACCGCGAGGGATACAAAATATGGCTACACCTTC

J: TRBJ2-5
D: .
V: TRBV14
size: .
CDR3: CASSHKIRVGAQQETQYF
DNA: TGTGCCAGCAGCCATAAGATTCGGGTAGGGGCCCAACAAGAGACCCAGTACTTC